One sample yielded the 15 T cell receptor beta chains listed below, sequenced in a study of glioma-infiltrating T cells. The iRepertoire nested amplicon-rescue multiplex PCR amplified TCR alpha and beta CDR3s from RNA. TCRdb passed the multiplex PCR reads through MiXCR, listing each CDR3 protein once. The sample carries fewer than 500,000 distinct CDR3 sequences, roughly 41% recorded once. The sequenced sample was glioma tissue, nonneoplastic brain tissue, or PBMCs (not recorded which). The receptors originated from a human donor with low-grade glioma or glioblastoma, undergoing nonglioma brain surgery, or in good health (not recorded which).

To note about this clonotype: A much more abundant neighbour one base away suggests this may be a read error. It is unclear where the CDR3 begins or ends on the DNA, so no DNA is shown, and the CDR3 is as TCRdb lists it. The chain combines TRBV27 with TRBJ2-1; TRBD1 reflects the table's D call only, with no check against the DNA. The CDR3 sequence runs 15 residues, both termini included. Looked up from germline, CDR1 is MNHEY and CDR2 is SMNVEV (reference sequence). This chain's CDR3 is CASSFGRGSYNERFF.

This clonotype was counted many times. The chain couples TRBV25-1 to TRBJ2-1; 7 nucleotides line up with TRBD1. Germline lookup yields CDR1 MGHDK and CDR2 SYGVNS. Trimming at V came to 1 base and at J to 3 bases, leaving 6 bases not matched to a gene. The CDR3 is 16 residues long. CDR3 residues: CASSELTGKIYNEQFF. The CDR3 DNA reads as TGTGCCAGCAGTGAATTGACAGGGAAGATCTACAATGAGCAGTTCTTC.

Note on this clonotype: Possible read error: a much larger clone is one base away. This chain joins TRBV20-1 and TRBJ2-7; 10 nucleotides match TRBD2. Germline CDR1 reads DFQATT; CDR2 reads SNEGSKA (reference sequence). This CDR3 is built from 15 residues. J lost 5 bases, V lost 0 bases, and 7 bases had no gene match. DNA for the CDR3: TGCAGTGCTAGAGATCATTCCCTAGCGGGAGACGAGCAGTACTTC. It codes for CSARDHSLAGDEQYF.

This clonotype has at least ten counts. The V and J genes are TRBV27 and TRBJ1-2, with D perhaps TRBD1 (5 bases). Looked up from germline, CDR1 is MNHEY and CDR2 is SMNVEV (reference sequence). The V end was cut by 3 bases, the J end by 4 bases, with 12 bases between. CDR3 length: 14 amino acids. The CDR3 here is CASSFRLGPYGYTF. The CDR3 DNA follows: TGTGCCAGCAGTTTTCGGCTGGGGCCCTATGGCTACACCTTC.

This clonotype occurred a few times. V is TRBV10-3 and J is TRBJ1-3; no clear D. Per the germline V gene, CDR1 is ENHRY and CDR2 is SYGVKD. Trimming cost V 3 bases and J 4 bases, with 1 base left between them. This CDR3 is 11 amino acids long. This CDR3 is CAISEGNTIYF. The DNA for the CDR3 is TGTGCCATCAGTGAAGGAAACACCATATATTTT.

This chain uses TRBV7-3 with TRBJ1-1; 9 bases are shared with TRBD1. The CDR3 is 15 amino acids. Germline CDR1 reads SGHTA; CDR2 reads FQGTGA. V was pared by 1 base and J by 3 bases, with 3 bases of the junction left unmatched. The CDR3 region has the DNA TGTGCCAGCAGCTTAAGGAGACAGGGGGACACTGAAGCTTTCTTT. It encodes CASSLRRQGDTEAFF. Based on the CDR3 plus reference TRBV7-3 and TRBJ1-1, the full variable domain is GAGVSQTPSNKVTEKGKYVELRCDPISGHTALYWYRQSLGQGPEFLIYFQGTGAADDSGLPNDRFFAVRPEGSVSTLKIQRTERGDSAVYLCASSLRRQGDTEAFFGQGTRLTVV.

Of note for this clonotype: This may stem from a read error, because a much larger clone lies one nucleotide away. The CDR3 carries no conserved terminal phenylalanine or tryptophan, so it likely arises from a read error. The chain links TRBV28 to TRBJ2-3; D ambiguous. The CDR3 loop spans 13 amino acids. V was clipped by 5 bases and J by 4 bases, with 10 bases between them. Germline V lookup: CDR1 MDHEN, CDR2 SYDVKM. The CDR3 bases are TGTGCCAGCAGTCCCCACCCCCCAGATACGCAGTATTCT. As protein: CASSPHPPDTQYS.

Notes on this clonotype: Here the CDR3 omits its conserved ending phenylalanine or tryptophan, so a read error is the likely source. The chain combines TRBV27 with TRBJ1-5; weak D call: TRBD1 (6 bases). V shed 3 bases and J shed 5 bases, with 14 bases lying between them. This CDR3 has 15 amino acids. The germline CDR1 and CDR2 sequences are MNHEY and SMNVEV (reference sequence). The CDR3: CASSLRTDSYQPQHS. In DNA, the CDR3 is TGTGCCAGCAGTTTGAGGACAGACAGCTATCAGCCCCAGCATTCT.

Concerning this clonotype: A clone one base away is much larger, so this may be a read error. The chain carries TRBV27 and TRBJ2-7; 7 bases align to TRBD1. V dropped 6 bases and J dropped 5; count of bases not matched to a gene: 13. Germline CDR1 reads MNHEY; CDR2 reads SMNVEV (reference sequence). The CDR3 extends over 15 amino acids. CDR3 region: CASRDTPRQGNEQYF. CDR3 nucleotide sequence: TGTGCCAGCAGAGACACCCCGCGACAGGGCAACGAGCAGTACTTC.

A remark on this clonotype: At one of its ends the junction is not consistent with the germline gene, which may arise from a read error. The J gene is TRBJ2-1, the V gene TRBV25-1, with a tentative D call TRBD1 (6 bases). Per germline, CDR1 MGHDK and CDR2 SYGVNS. The CDR3 consists of 13 residues. CDR3 region: CASSEGQYNEQSF. The CDR3 coding sequence is TGTGCCAGCAGTGAAGGACAGTACAATGAGCAGTCCTTC.

As to this clonotype: This could be a read error, since a much larger clone is one nucleotide away. The chain has TRBV27 and TRBJ1-6; no clear D gene. The CDR3 has 14 amino acids. Germline V CDR1 and CDR2: MNHEY, SMNVEV (reference sequence). V was cut by 6 bases and J by 12 bases, with 18 bases left in between. The CDR3 is CASSRGNSYLPLHF. The CDR3 nucleotides are TGTGCCAGCAGCAGAGGGAACAGCTATTTACCCCTCCACTTT.

This rearrangement joins TRBV5-4 to TRBJ2-4; weak D call: TRBD1 (5 bases). The CDR3 spans 12 residues. The V gene lost 0 bases and the J gene lost 12 bases, with 10 bases spanning the gap. Per the germline V gene, CDR1 is SGHNT and CDR2 is YYREEE (reference sequence). The CDR3 nucleotides are TGTGCCAGCAGCTTGGCTCAGGGAAATCAGTACTTC. Residues: CASSLAQGNQYF.

The chain uses TRBV20-1 and TRBJ2-7; 11 nucleotides align to TRBD2. Per the germline V gene, CDR1 is DFQATT and CDR2 is SNEGSKA (reference sequence). The CDR3 is 16 amino acids. V lost 3 bases, J lost 3 bases, and 10 bases stayed unmatched. The CDR3 is CSASPTTSGSYYEQYF. The CDR3 DNA follows: TGCAGTGCTAGTCCAACCACTAGCGGGAGCTACTACGAGCAGTACTTC.

Of note for this clonotype: A read error may explain this, as a much larger clone is one base away. V is TRBV27 and J is TRBJ2-3; 8 nucleotides align to TRBD2. Germline lookup yields CDR1 MNHEY and CDR2 SMNVEV (reference sequence). This CDR3 spans 16 amino acids. V lost 4 bases to trimming and J lost 5 bases; unmatched junction nucleotides: 11. The CDR3 sequence is CASSSLAGIGRDTQYF. For the CDR3, the DNA is TGTGCCAGCAGTTCATTAGCGGGGATAGGTAGAGATACGCAGTATTTT.

Written as DNA, the CDR3 is TGTGCCAGCAGTAAACAGGATATCAGGGGCGGGGAGCTGTTTTTT. Its protein product is CASSKQDIRGGELFF. The chain recombines TRBV2 with TRBJ2-2, with D possibly TRBD1 on 6 matching bases. The CDR3 length is 15 residues. Trimming pared 5 bases from V and 7 bases from J, leaving 17 bases between. Germline CDR1 and CDR2: SNHLY and FYNNEI.